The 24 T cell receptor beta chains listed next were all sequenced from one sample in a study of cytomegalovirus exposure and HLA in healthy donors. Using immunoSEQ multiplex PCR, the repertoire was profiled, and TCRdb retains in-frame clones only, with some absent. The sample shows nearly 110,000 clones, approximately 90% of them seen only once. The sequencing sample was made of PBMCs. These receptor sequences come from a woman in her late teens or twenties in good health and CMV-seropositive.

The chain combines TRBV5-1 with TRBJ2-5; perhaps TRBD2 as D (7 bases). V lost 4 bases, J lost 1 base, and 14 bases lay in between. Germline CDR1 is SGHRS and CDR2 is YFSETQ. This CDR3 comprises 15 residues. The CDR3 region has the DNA TGCGCCAGCAGCATGGGGGGGGGCACCCAAGAGACCCAGTACTTC. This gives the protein CASSMGGGTQETQYF.

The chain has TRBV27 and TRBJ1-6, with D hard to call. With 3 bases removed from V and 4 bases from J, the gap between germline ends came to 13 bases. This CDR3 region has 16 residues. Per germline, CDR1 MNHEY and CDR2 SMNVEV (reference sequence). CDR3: CASSFAAEIYNSPLHF. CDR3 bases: TGTGCCAGCAGTTTCGCGGCAGAAATTTATAATTCACCCCTCCACTTT.

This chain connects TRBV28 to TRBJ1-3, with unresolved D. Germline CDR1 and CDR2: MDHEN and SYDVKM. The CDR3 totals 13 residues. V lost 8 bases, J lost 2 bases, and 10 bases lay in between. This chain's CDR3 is CASSRGPGNTIYF. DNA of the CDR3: TGTGCCAGCTCCCGAGGGCCTGGAAACACCATATATTTT.

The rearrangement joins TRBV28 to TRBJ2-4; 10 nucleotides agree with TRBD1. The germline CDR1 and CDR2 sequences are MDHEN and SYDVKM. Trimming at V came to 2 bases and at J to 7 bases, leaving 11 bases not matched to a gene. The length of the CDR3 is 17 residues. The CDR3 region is CASSLIVGGTGANIQYF. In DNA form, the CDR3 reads TGTGCCAGCAGTTTAATTGTTGGTGGGACAGGGGCCAACATTCAGTACTTC.

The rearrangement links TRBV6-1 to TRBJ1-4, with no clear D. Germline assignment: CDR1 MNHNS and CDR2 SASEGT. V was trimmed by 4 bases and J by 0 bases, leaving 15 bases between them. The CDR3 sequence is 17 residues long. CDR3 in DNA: TGTGCCAGCAGTGGCGAGATCCGACAAGCAACTAATGAAAAACTGTTTTTT. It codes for CASSGEIRQATNEKLFF.

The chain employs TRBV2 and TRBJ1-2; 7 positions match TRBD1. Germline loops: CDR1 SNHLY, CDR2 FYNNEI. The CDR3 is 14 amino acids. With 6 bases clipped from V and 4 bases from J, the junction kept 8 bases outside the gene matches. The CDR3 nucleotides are TGTGCCAGCAGCGACCGGACAGGACCCTATGGCTACACCTTC. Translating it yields CASSDRTGPYGYTF. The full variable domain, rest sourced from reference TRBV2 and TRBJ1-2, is EPEVTQTPSHQVTQMGQEVILRCVPISNHLYFYWYRQILGQKVEFLVSFYNNEISEKSEIFDDQFSVERPDGSNFTLKIRSTKLEDSAMYFCASSDRTGPYGYTFGSGTRLTVV.

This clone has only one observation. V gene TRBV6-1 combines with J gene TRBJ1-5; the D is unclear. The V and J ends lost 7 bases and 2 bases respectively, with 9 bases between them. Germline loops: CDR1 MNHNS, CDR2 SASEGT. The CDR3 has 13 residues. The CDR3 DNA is TGTGCCAGCATTAGTCGGGGCAATCAGCCCCAGCATTTT. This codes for CASISRGNQPQHF.

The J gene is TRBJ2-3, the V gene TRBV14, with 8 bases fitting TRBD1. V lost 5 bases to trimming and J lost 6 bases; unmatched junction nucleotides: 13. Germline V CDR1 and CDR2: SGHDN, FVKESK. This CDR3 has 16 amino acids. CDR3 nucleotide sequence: TGTGCCAGCAGCTACGGACAGGGTGAGAGCGCGGATACGCAGTATTTT. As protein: CASSYGQGESADTQYF. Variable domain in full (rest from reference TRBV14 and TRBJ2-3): EAGVTQFPSHSVIEKGQTVTLRCDPISGHDNLYWYRRVMGKEIKFLLHFVKESKQDESGMPNNRFLAERTGGTYSTLKVQPAELEDSGVYFCASSYGQGESADTQYFGPGTRLTVL.

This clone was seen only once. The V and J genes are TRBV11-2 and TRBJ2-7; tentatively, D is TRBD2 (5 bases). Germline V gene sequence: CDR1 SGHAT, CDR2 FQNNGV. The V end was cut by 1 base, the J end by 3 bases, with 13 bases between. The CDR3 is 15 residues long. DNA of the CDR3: TGTGCCAGCAGCTTAGTAGAACGGGGAAGCTACGAGCAGTACTTC. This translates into CASSLVERGSYEQYF. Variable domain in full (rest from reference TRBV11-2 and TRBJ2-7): EAGVAQSPRYKIIEKRQSVAFWCNPISGHATLYWYQQILGQGPKLLIQFQNNGVVDDSQLPKDRFSAERLKGVDSTLKIQPAKLEDSAVYLCASSLVERGSYEQYFGPGTRLTVT.

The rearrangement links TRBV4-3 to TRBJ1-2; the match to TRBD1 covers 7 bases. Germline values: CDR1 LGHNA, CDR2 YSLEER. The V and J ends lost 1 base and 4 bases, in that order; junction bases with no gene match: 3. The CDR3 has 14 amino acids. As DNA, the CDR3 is TGCGCCAGCAGCCAAGGGACAGGCCTCTATGGCTACACCTTC. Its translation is CASSQGTGLYGYTF.

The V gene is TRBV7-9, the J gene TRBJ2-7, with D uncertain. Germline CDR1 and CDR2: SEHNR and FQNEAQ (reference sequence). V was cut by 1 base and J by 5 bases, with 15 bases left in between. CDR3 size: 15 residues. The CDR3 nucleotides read TGTGCCAGCAGCTTAGGATCCGCTAGTGGCAACGAGCAGTACGTC. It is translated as CASSLGSASGNEQYV.

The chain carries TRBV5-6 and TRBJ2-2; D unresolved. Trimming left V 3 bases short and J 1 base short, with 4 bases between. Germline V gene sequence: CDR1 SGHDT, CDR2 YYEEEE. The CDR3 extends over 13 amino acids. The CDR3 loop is CASSSQNTGELFF. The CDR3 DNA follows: TGTGCCAGCAGCTCACAGAACACCGGGGAGCTGTTTTTT.

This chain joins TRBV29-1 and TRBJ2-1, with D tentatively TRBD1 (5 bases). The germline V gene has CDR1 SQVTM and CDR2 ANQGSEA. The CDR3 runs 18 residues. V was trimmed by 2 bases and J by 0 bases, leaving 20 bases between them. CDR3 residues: CSVESSGFLASSYNEQFF. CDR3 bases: TGCAGCGTTGAAAGTTCAGGGTTTTTGGCTAGCTCCTACAATGAGCAGTTCTTC.

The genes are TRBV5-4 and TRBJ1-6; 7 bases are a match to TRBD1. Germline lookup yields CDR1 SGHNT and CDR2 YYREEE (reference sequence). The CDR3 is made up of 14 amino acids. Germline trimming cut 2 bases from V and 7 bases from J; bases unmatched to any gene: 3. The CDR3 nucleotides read TGTGCCAGCAGCTTAGGGACAGCCAATTCACCCCTCCACTTT. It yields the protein CASSLGTANSPLHF.

The CDR3 sequence is CASSFLGQGDTDTQYF. The CDR3 coding sequence is TGTGCCAGCAGTTTTCTCGGACAGGGGGACACAGATACGCAGTATTTT. The rearrangement links TRBV27 to TRBJ2-3; TRBD1 matches 10 bases. The ends lost 3 bases at V and 2 bases at J; junction bases unmatched: 5. Germline V gene sequence: CDR1 MNHEY, CDR2 SMNVEV (reference sequence). CDR3 length: 16 amino acids.

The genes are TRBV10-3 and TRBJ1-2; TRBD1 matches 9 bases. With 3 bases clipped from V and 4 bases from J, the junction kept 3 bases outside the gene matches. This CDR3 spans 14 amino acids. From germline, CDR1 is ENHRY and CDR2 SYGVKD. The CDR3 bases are TGTGCCATCAGTGACCCGGGACAGGGCTATGGCTACACCTTC. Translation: CAISDPGQGYGYTF.

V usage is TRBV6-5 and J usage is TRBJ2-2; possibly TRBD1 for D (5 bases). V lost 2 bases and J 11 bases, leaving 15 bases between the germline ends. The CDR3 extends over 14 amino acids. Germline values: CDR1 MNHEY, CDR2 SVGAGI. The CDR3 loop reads CASSYRGTLRELFF. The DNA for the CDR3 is TGTGCCAGCAGTTACAGGGGCACCCTCCGCGAGCTGTTTTTT.

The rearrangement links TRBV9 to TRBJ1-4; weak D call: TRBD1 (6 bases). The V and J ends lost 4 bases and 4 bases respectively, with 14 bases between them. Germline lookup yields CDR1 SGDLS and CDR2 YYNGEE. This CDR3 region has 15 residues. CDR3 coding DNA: TGTGCCAGCAGCTCCCCCGGACAGCTTAATGAAAAACTGTTTTTT. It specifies CASSSPGQLNEKLFF.

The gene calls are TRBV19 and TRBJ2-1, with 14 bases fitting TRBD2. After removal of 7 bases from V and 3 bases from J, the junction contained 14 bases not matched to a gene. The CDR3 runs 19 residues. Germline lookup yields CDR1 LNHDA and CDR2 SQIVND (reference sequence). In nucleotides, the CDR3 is TGTGCCAGTACCCTCCCCGGACTAGCGGGGGGCCCCTTCTACAATGAGCAGTTCTTC. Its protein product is CASTLPGLAGGPFYNEQFF. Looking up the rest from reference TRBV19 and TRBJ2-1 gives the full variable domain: DGGITQSPKYLFRKEGQNVTLSCEQNLNHDAMYWYRQDPGQGLRLIYYSQIVNDFQKGDIAEGYSVSREKKESFPLTVTSAQKNPTAFYLCASTLPGLAGGPFYNEQFFGPGTRLTVL.

CDR3 loop: CASSIGGETAEQFF. As DNA, the CDR3 is TGTGCCAGTAGTATCGGGGGGGAGACCGCTGAGCAGTTCTTC. The rearrangement links TRBV19 to TRBJ2-1, with TRBD2 matching over 8 bases. The CDR3 has 14 amino acids. V dropped 3 bases and J dropped 9; count of bases not matched to a gene: 7. CDR1 is LNHDA and CDR2 is SQIVND in the germline V gene (reference sequence).

The CDR3 protein is CASRHREFQPQHF. In DNA, the CDR3 is TGTGCCAGCAGGCACAGGGAATTCCAGCCCCAGCATTTT. This chain connects TRBV25-1 to TRBJ1-5; possible D gene TRBD1, 6 bases. V gave up 6 bases and J gave up 7 bases, with 13 bases separating them. CDR1 MGHDK and CDR2 SYGVNS come from the germline V gene. The CDR3 covers 13 residues.

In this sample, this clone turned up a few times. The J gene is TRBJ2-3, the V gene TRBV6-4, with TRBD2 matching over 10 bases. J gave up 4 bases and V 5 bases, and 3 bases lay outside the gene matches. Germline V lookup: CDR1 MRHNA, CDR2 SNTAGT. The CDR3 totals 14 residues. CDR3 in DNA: TGTGCCAGCAGTCCCGGGACTAGCGCAGATACGCAGTATTTT. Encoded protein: CASSPGTSADTQYF.

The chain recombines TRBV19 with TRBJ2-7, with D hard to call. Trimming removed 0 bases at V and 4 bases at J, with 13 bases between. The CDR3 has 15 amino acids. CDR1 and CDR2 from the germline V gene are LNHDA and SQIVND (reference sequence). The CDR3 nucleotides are TGTGCCAGTAGTATAGAGGGCAGCTACCTTTACGAGCAGTACGTC. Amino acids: CASSIEGSYLYEQYV.

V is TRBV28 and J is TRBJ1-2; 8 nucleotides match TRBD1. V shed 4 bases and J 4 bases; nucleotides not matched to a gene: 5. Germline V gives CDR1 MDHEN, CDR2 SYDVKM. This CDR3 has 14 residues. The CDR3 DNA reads TGTGCCAGCAGTTCCCCAGGGGGCGGCTATGGCTACACCTTC. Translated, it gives CASSSPGGGYGYTF.